The source of this TCR beta chain is a study of blood T cell repertoires in COVID-19. Across the study: The study drew acute and convalescent COVID-19 samples from the United States, Italy and Spain. T cells, B-cell-depleted T cells, or PBMCs provided the cDNA or gDNA that served as material.

In the study's own analysis: Using reference gene primer amplification, nucleated cell counts were estimated. The data were produced by immunoSEQ multiplex PCR, yet TCRdb's version contains in-frame clones alone and is incomplete. V and J calls and clone size are copied from that table; D and trimming were computed from the DNA. The sample carries about 21,000 clones, 80% recorded once. Sequencing used peripheral blood. This sequence was found in a man aged 55 to 70 with active COVID-19.

DNA of the CDR3: TGTGCCAGCTCACCTCTTGGGGGGTTCGACAATGAGCAGTTCTTC. Its protein product is CASSPLGGFDNEQFF. The J gene is TRBJ2-1, the V gene TRBV18; D perhaps matches TRBD2 (6 bases). CDR3 length: 15 amino acids. Germline CDR1 and CDR2: KGHSH and LQKENI. V shed 3 bases and J shed 5 bases, with 14 bases lying between them. Filled out from reference TRBV18 and TRBJ2-1, the complete variable domain reads NAGVMQNPRHLVRRRGQEARLRCSPMKGHSHVYWYRQLPEEGLKFMVYLQKENIIDESGMPKERFSAEFPKEGPSILRIQQVVRGDSAAYFCASSPLGGFDNEQFFGPGTRLTVL.